Sequencing of this T cell receptor beta chain was carried out in a study of cytomegalovirus exposure and HLA in healthy donors. In this sample, this clone turned up once. This CDR3 is built from 11 residues. Looked up from germline, CDR1 is SGDLS and CDR2 is YYNGEE. V gave up 4 bases and J gave up 5 bases, with 5 bases separating them. Primers included in the PCR were 60 Vbeta and 13 Jbeta primers. Authors' processing steps: Some 9.9 million shared chains were among around 80 million unique TCR beta chains counted in a later analysis. Here immunoSEQ multiplex PCR was the method, and the copy in TCRdb shows in-frame clones only, minus some. Clonal size and the V and J genes are those of that table, whereas D and trimming came from the DNA. Here the sample spans about 150,000 clones, around 82% being singletons.

Sequencing used PBMCs. The source is a woman between 40 and 50 years old in good health and CMV-seropositive. The chain combines TRBV9 with TRBJ2-3, with D tentatively TRBD2 (5 bases). This CDR3 reads CASSRGDTQYF. The CDR3 DNA follows: TGTGCCAGCAGCCGGGGAGATACGCAGTATTTT.